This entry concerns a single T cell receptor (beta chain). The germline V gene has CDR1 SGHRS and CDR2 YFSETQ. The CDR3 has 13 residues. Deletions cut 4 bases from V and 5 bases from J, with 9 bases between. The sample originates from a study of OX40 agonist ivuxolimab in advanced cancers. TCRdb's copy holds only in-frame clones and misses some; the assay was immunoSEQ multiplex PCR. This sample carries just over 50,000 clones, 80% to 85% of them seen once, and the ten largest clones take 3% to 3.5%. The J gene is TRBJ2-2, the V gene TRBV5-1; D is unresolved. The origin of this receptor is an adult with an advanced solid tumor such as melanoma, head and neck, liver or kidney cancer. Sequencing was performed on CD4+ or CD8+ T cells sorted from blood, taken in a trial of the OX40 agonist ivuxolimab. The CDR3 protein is CASSNPGTGELFF. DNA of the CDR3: TGCGCCAGCAGCAACCCCGGGACCGGGGAGCTGTTTTTT.